Listed below are T cell receptor beta chains from one sample, sequenced in a study of cytomegalovirus exposure and HLA in healthy donors. Sequenced by immunoSEQ multiplex PCR; TCRdb stores in-frame clones only, minus some. The sample has around 140,000 clones; 78% are singletons. Sequencing was carried out using PBMCs. The receptors were sampled from a female donor in good health and CMV-seronegative. Each CDR3 is given with its conserved first and last residue. A D gene is named only where the DNA matches it firmly. The size of a clone is reported for some rows only, either as once, few or many, or as a class for expanded clones.

d_gene	v_gene	abundance	j_gene	CDR3aa	CDR3nt
TRBD2	TRBV5-1	few	TRBJ2-7	CASSLGEGYEQYF	TGCGCCAGCAGCTTGGGGGAGGGTTACGAGCAGTACTTC
TRBD1	TRBV6-1	.	TRBJ1-5	CASSPLTGANQPQHF	TGTGCCAGCAGTCCTCTTACAGGGGCCAATCAGCCCCAGCATTTT
.	TRBV11-2	.	TRBJ1-1	CASRGRPRETEAFF	TGTGCCAGCAGGGGCCGGCCTAGGGAGACTGAAGCTTTCTTT
.	TRBV10-2	.	TRBJ2-7	CASSVLTSYEQYF	TGCGCCAGCAGTGTTCTAACCTCTTACGAGCAGTACTTC
.	TRBV7-3	.	TRBJ2-6	CASSQTPRSGANVLTF	TGTGCCAGCAGCCAGACACCCCGGTCTGGGGCCAACGTCCTGACTTTC
TRBD1	TRBV28	.	TRBJ1-1	CASSFRGSAEAFF	TGTGCCAGCAGTTTCAGGGGGTCCGCTGAAGCTTTCTTT
TRBD2	TRBV28	.	TRBJ2-5	CASSRGGSSETQYF	TGTGCCAGCAGTCGCGGGGGGTCTTCAGAGACCCAGTACTTC
TRBD2	TRBV19	.	TRBJ2-5	CASSITSGGQETQYF	TGTGCCAGTAGTATAACTAGCGGGGGACAAGAGACCCAGTACTTC
TRBD1	TRBV11-2	.	TRBJ2-2	CASSLIRTRQGKNTGELFF	TGTGCCAGCAGCTTAATTCGAACCCGACAGGGGAAGAACACCGGGGAGCTGTTTTTT
.	TRBV15	.	TRBJ1-4	CATSIKGITVFF	TGTGCCACCAGCATAAAGGGGATAACGGTGTTTTTT
.	TRBV6-1	once	TRBJ2-3	CASTRGMVADTQYF	TGTGCCAGCACCCGAGGGATGGTAGCAGATACGCAGTATTTT
TRBD2	TRBV9	.	TRBJ2-5	CASSAGGVQETQYF	TGTGCCAGCAGCGCCGGGGGGGTCCAAGAGACCCAGTACTTC
TRBD1	TRBV29-1	.	TRBJ1-1	CSVRTLFSGGGEAFF	TGCAGCGTACGGACCCTTTTTTCAGGGGGCGGGGAAGCTTTCTTT
TRBD1	TRBV2	.	TRBJ1-3	CASSGGTGVGNTIYF	TGTGCCAGCAGTGGTGGGACAGGGGTTGGAAACACCATATATTTT
TRBD2	TRBV6-1	.	TRBJ2-3	CASRPRTSGTDTQYF	TGTGCCAGCAGGCCCAGGACTAGCGGCACAGATACGCAGTATTTT
.	TRBV28	once	TRBJ2-3	CASSLPGVTDTQYF	TGTGCCAGCAGTTTACCGGGAGTCACAGATACGCAGTATTTT
.	TRBV29-1	.	TRBJ1-2	CSVERGLGGYTF	TGCAGCGTTGAGCGGGGCTTGGGCGGCTACACCTTC
.	TRBV6-4	.	TRBJ1-6	CASRPRQQSSYNSPLHF	TGTGCCAGCAGACCACGACAGCAGAGCTCCTATAATTCACCCCTCCACTTT